This T cell receptor beta chain was recovered during a study of OX40 agonist ivuxolimab in advanced cancers. The assay was immunoSEQ multiplex PCR, and TCRdb's table has in-frame clones only and misses some. The sample carries roughly 90,000 clones, roughly 90% recorded once. The V gene lost 5 bases and the J gene lost 4 bases, with 16 bases spanning the gap. The CDR3 has 15 amino acids. The germline CDR1 and CDR2 sequences are SGHTA and FQGTGA. The chain links TRBV7-3 to TRBJ2-3; no reliable D call. This receptor was taken from an adult with an advanced solid tumor such as melanoma, head and neck, liver or kidney cancer. The input for sequencing was CD4+ or CD8+ T cells sorted from blood, taken in a trial of the OX40 agonist ivuxolimab. The CDR3 region is CASSPEKGVADTQYF. The CDR3 bases are TGTGCCAGCAGCCCCGAGAAGGGCGTTGCAGATACGCAGTATTTT.